A selection of T cell receptor beta chains follows, all from one sample in a study of vaccination and CD4 T cells after COVID-19. Their target antigens are unknown. TCRdb itself ran the PCR reads through MiXCR, one entry per CDR3 protein. The top ten hold about 9.3% of the sample, which has about 15,000 distinct CDR3 sequences, approximately 53% seen once. Input material: CD4+ T cells from blood, cultured in vitro. These receptors all stem from a human donor who had recovered from COVID-19. Both conserved end residues are part of each CDR3. D genes are given only for firm matches. The listing skips clone size in some rows; elsewhere it reads once, few, many or a size class.

CDR3nt	CDR3aa	len	d_gene	v_gene	j_gene	abundance
TGCAGCGGCGGACAGGGGGACGGGACCCAGTACTTC	CSGGQGDGTQYF	12	TRBD1	TRBV29-1	TRBJ2-5	NA
TGCGCCAGCAGCTTGGAGCGCAGGAACGAGGAAGCTTTCTTT	CASSLERRNEEAFF	14	NA	TRBV5-1	TRBJ1-1	NA
TGCGCCAGCCTCGGGGCGAACACCGGGGAGCTGTTTTTT	CASLGANTGELFF	13	NA	TRBV10-1	TRBJ2-2	NA
TGTGCCAGTAGTATCCATACTAGCCTTGGCGGGGAGCTGTTTTTT	CASSIHTSLGGELFF	15	NA	TRBV19	TRBJ2-2	NA
TGTGCCAGCAGCTCTGGACAGAGGATAGGGTATGGCTACACCTTC	CASSSGQRIGYGYTF	15	NA	TRBV5-3	TRBJ1-2	NA
TGTGCCAGCTCACGACAGGATTTCACAGATACGCAGTATTTT	CASSRQDFTDTQYF	14	NA	TRBV18	TRBJ2-3	few
TGTGCCAGCAGTTTATTAGTAGCGGGAGCGAATGAGCAGTACTTC	CASSLLVAGANEQYF	15	TRBD2	TRBV28	TRBJ2-7	NA
TGCGCCAGCAGCGGACCTTTAAAAAACACTGAAGCTTTCTTT	CASSGPLKNTEAFF	14	NA	TRBV4-1	TRBJ1-1	NA
TGTGCCAGAAGCCCTGGACAGGGCTATGGCTACACCTTC	CARSPGQGYGYTF	13	TRBD1	TRBV7-2	TRBJ1-2	NA
TGTGCCAGCAGACCAATCTGGACAGGGGGCCGGAACACTGAAGCTTTCTTT	CASRPIWTGGRNTEAFF	17	TRBD1	TRBV27	TRBJ1-1	NA
TGTGCCAGCATTGGCAGGGCCCAATTCCCCAGCTCCTACGAGCAGTACTTC	CASIGRAQFPSSYEQYF	17	NA	TRBV6-1	TRBJ2-7	NA
TGCGCCAGCAGGCGGCCGGGACAGGGGGCCGGGGAGCTGTTTTTT	CASRRPGQGAGELFF	15	TRBD1	TRBV4-1	TRBJ2-2	NA
TGTGCCAGCAGTGAAGATCCCCCAGGGGGGGACACAGATACGCAGTATTTT	CASSEDPPGGDTDTQYF	17	NA	TRBV2	TRBJ2-3	NA
TGTGCCAGCCTGGACAGGAGGTTAAACGAGCAGTACTTC	CASLDRRLNEQYF	13	TRBD1	TRBV6-1	TRBJ2-7	NA
TGCAGTGCCCTCAGACTAGCGGGAGTCGGCACAGATACGCAGTATTTT	CSALRLAGVGTDTQYF	16	TRBD2	TRBV20-1	TRBJ2-3	NA
TGTGCCAGCAGTCCCGTGGGACGGGGGGCCTACGAGCAGTACTTC	CASSPVGRGAYEQYF	15	TRBD2	TRBV28	TRBJ2-7	NA
TGCAGTGCTAGAGATCTTTTCGGGGCACGCCCGTTTGAGCAGTTCTTC	CSARDLFGARPFEQFF	16	NA	TRBV20-1	TRBJ2-1	NA
TGTGCCAGTCAAAGGGGAGGGATCTTCACCGGGGAGCTGTTTTTT	CASQRGGIFTGELFF	15	TRBD2	TRBV28	TRBJ2-2	NA
TGTGCCAGTAGTATACGAGGCAGGAAACTTAGCAATCAGCCCCAGCATTTT	CASSIRGRKLSNQPQHF	17	NA	TRBV19	TRBJ1-5	NA
TGTGCCAGTAGCACAATTCGGAGGGGGATAGAGACCCAGTACTTC	CASSTIRRGIETQYF	15	NA	TRBV19	TRBJ2-5	medium-sized
TGTGCCAGCAGCACCCGGACGGACCACTATAATTCACCCCTCCACTTT	CASSTRTDHYNSPLHF	16	NA	TRBV5-5	TRBJ1-6	few
TGTGCCAGCAGTAAGGGCCCGACACCCGGGGAGCTGTTTTTT	CASSKGPTPGELFF	14	NA	TRBV6-1	TRBJ2-2	NA
TGTGCCAGCAGCTTCCGGCTCAGAGAGACCCAGTACTTC	CASSFRLRETQYF	13	NA	TRBV11-3	TRBJ2-5	few
TGTGCCAGCAGTGAAAGAGGACAGGGGATCGGCTCCTACAATGAGCAGTTCTTC	CASSERGQGIGSYNEQFF	18	TRBD1	TRBV6-1	TRBJ2-1	once
TGTGCCAGCACCTGGCAGGGGGCGGGTAATGAGCAGTTCTTC	CASTWQGAGNEQFF	14	TRBD1	TRBV2	TRBJ2-1	NA
TGTGCCAGCAGTTACTCTGGGCTCTCTGAGCAGTACTTC	CASSYSGLSEQYF	13	NA	TRBV6-5	TRBJ2-7	NA
TGTGCCAGCAGCTTAGCGGGGACAGGCCAAAAGGGGTTCTTC	CASSLAGTGQKGFF	14	TRBD1	TRBV7-2	TRBJ2-1	NA
TGTGCCAGCAGCTTAGATCTCCCAATAAGCCTACAGGGTCTCTCCTACGAGCAGTACTTC	CASSLDLPISLQGLSYEQYF	20	NA	TRBV11-3	TRBJ2-7	NA
TGTGCCACCAGTGGCAACAGGGGGCTAGCGGGAGTAAACACCGGGGAGCTGTTTTTT	CATSGNRGLAGVNTGELFF	19	NA	TRBV24-1	TRBJ2-2	NA
TGTGCCAGCAGGGGACAGGCCTACGAGCAGTACTTC	CASRGQAYEQYF	12	TRBD1	TRBV6-1	TRBJ2-7	few
TGTGCCAGCACCGACTCGTCGGCTGAAGCTTTCTTT	CASTDSSAEAFF	12	NA	TRBV6-1	TRBJ1-1	NA
TGTGCCAGCAGCCCCCGCAGGGGGGGAGACTATCGAGAGACCCAGTACTTC	CASSPRRGGDYRETQYF	17	NA	TRBV11-3	TRBJ2-5	few
TGTGCCAGCAGCCAAAATAGGAACACTGAAGCTTTCTTT	CASSQNRNTEAFF	13	NA	TRBV14	TRBJ1-1	NA
TGTGCCAGCAGCAATAGCCAACAGTGGAGGCCTGAAGCTTTCTTT	CASSNSQQWRPEAFF	15	NA	TRBV6-1	TRBJ1-1	NA
TGTGCCAGCAGTGAAAGGGCAGATACGCAGTATTTT	CASSERADTQYF	12	NA	TRBV2	TRBJ2-3	NA
TGTGCCACCAGTGATCCCGAAAACACAGGGGCGAGCACAGATACGCAGTATTTT	CATSDPENTGASTDTQYF	18	TRBD1	TRBV24-1	TRBJ2-3	NA
TGTGCCAGCAGTTTCACCGGGACAGCAAATTCACCCCTCCACTTT	CASSFTGTANSPLHF	15	TRBD1	TRBV6-5	TRBJ1-6	few
TGTGCCAGCAGCCCACGGGACAGGGATGATACGCAGTATTTT	CASSPRDRDDTQYF	14	TRBD1	TRBV3-1	TRBJ2-3	NA
TGTGCCAGCAGTTACCCCGGGGGCCCGGGAGAGACCCAGTACTTC	CASSYPGGPGETQYF	15	NA	TRBV28	TRBJ2-5	NA
TGTGCCAGCAGCTTAAACGATTACAATGAGCAGTTCTTC	CASSLNDYNEQFF	13	NA	TRBV7-3	TRBJ2-1	NA
TGCAGTGCTAGTAGTAGCGGGGGGGCCTACAATGAGCAGTTCTTC	CSASSSGGAYNEQFF	15	TRBD2	TRBV20-1	TRBJ2-1	few
TGTGCCAGCAGTGAGAGCGGGCGGAGCTCCTACGAGCAGTACTTC	CASSESGRSSYEQYF	15	NA	TRBV6-1	TRBJ2-7	NA
TGTGCCAGCAGTTCCCTGAAAGAGACCCAGTACTTC	CASSSLKETQYF	12	NA	TRBV28	TRBJ2-5	NA
TGTGCCAGCAGCCGTCTTTACGTCATTAGTTCACCCCTCCACTTT	CASSRLYVISSPLHF	15	NA	TRBV6-1	TRBJ1-6	NA
TGTGCCAGCAGCTTACCGACAGCAAACTCCTACGAGCAGTACTTC	CASSLPTANSYEQYF	15	NA	TRBV5-4	TRBJ2-7	NA
TGTGCCAGCAGTCGAGGCCCGAACACTGAAGCTTTCTTT	CASSRGPNTEAFF	13	NA	TRBV6-1	TRBJ1-1	few